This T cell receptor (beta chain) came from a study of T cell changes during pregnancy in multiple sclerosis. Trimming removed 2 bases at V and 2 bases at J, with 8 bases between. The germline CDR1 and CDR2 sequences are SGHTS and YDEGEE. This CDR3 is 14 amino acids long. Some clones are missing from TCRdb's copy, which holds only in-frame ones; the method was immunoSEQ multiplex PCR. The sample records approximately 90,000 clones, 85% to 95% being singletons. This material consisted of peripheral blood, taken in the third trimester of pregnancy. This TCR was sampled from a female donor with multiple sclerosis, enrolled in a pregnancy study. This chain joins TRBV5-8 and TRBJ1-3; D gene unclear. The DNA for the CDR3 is TGTGCCAGCAGCTTCGGAGGGACTGGAAACACCATATATTTT. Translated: CASSFGGTGNTIYF.